Below, 11 T cell receptor beta chains from the same sample are listed, as sequenced in a study of T cell changes during pregnancy in multiple sclerosis. Data came from immunoSEQ multiplex PCR; TCRdb stores just in-frame clones and leaves some out. Among about 50,000 clones listed, 85% to 95% were seen once. The sequencing used CD4+ T cells from peripheral blood mononuclear cells, collected in the third trimester of pregnancy. The receptors come from a female donor with multiple sclerosis, enrolled in a pregnancy study.

The rearrangement joins TRBV5-1 to TRBJ2-5; TRBD1 matches at 10 bases. The CDR3 spans 14 residues. Germline V gene lookup returns CDR1 SGHRS and CDR2 YFSETQ. The V segment lost 4 bases and the J segment 5 bases; nucleotides outside the gene matches: 5. The CDR3 DNA sequence: TGCGCCAGCAGCAAGACAGGGGGCCTGGAGACCCAGTACTTC. Amino acid sequence: CASSKTGGLETQYF.

The CDR3 DNA reads TGTGCCAGCAGTCTCCGGGGGGACCTCAATCAGCCCCAGCATTTT. This sequence encodes CASSLRGDLNQPQHF. The V gene is TRBV6-5, the J gene TRBJ1-5, with D maybe TRBD1 (5 bases). CDR3 length: 15 residues. Trimming left V 5 bases short and J 3 bases short, with 14 bases between. CDR1 is MNHEY and CDR2 is SVGAGI in the germline V gene.

The genes are TRBV30 and TRBJ2-5, with D maybe TRBD2 (5 bases). The last part of the DNA fits TRBJ2-7 better; the J call may be wrong. The CDR3 loop spans 15 amino acids. The germline V gene has CDR1 GTSNPN and CDR2 SVGIG (reference sequence). In DNA form, the CDR3 reads TGTGCCTGGAGTGGCGCGGGCCAGAGCTCCTACGAGCAGTACTTC. Translating gives CAWSGAGQSSYEQYF.

The count of this clone is one. This chain links TRBV9 with TRBJ1-2; maybe TRBD1 (5 bases). Between the trimmed V and J ends, which lost 4 bases and 5 bases, there was a span of 12 bases. CDR1 and CDR2 from the germline V gene are SGDLS and YYNGEE. CDR3 length equals 13 residues. CDR3 protein: CASSPVGGYGYTF. The CDR3 nucleotides are TGTGCCAGCAGCCCCGTCGGGGGTTATGGCTACACCTTC.

The J gene is TRBJ2-2, the V gene TRBV5-6, with D unclear. The germline V gene encodes CDR1 SGHDT and CDR2 YYEEEE. The CDR3 has 14 amino acids. V dropped 0 bases and J dropped 5 bases, with 8 bases sitting between them. The CDR3 nucleotides are TGTGCCAGCAGCTTGGGTATTCCGACCGGGGAGCTGTTTTTT. This encodes CASSLGIPTGELFF.

The V and J genes are TRBV5-5 and TRBJ2-1, with TRBD2 matching over 9 bases. V gave up 0 bases and J gave up 5 bases; unmatched junction bases: 12. The CDR3 is made up of 18 amino acids. Germline V gene sequence: CDR1 SGHKS, CDR2 YYEKEE (reference sequence). The CDR3 is CASSLVPTGRGGDNEQFF. The CDR3, as DNA: TGTGCCAGCAGCTTGGTCCCCACGGGGCGGGGGGGCGACAATGAGCAGTTCTTC.

This sequence joins TRBV4-1 and TRBJ1-1; 8 nucleotides line up with TRBD1. After removal of 3 bases from V and 11 bases from J, the junction contained 11 bases not matched to a gene. The CDR3 contains 14 residues. CDR1 is MGHRA, CDR2 YSYEKL, per germline. CDR3 bases: TGCGCCAGCAGCCACCATCGACAGGGGATGGACGCTTTCTTT. The encoded protein is CASSHHRQGMDAFF.

The V call is TRBV4-2, the J call TRBJ1-4, with 11 nucleotides matching TRBD1. The V segment lost 3 bases and the J segment 7 bases; nucleotides outside the gene matches: 7. CDR1 and CDR2 from the germline V gene are LGHNA and YNFKEQ. This CDR3 is built from 16 residues. For the CDR3, the DNA is TGTGCCAGCAGCCAGGGGGACAGGGGGGGGAGTGAAAAACTGTTTTTT. Its translation is CASSQGDRGGSEKLFF.

The chain carries TRBV18 and TRBJ2-7; no reliable D call. The germline CDR1 and CDR2 sequences are KGHSH and LQKENI. Trimming took off 0 bases at V and 6 bases at J, with 12 bases between the two ends. This CDR3 has 14 amino acids. The CDR3 DNA follows: TGTGCCAGCTCACCACCGTCTGCTAGTTTCGAGCAGTACTTC. This sequence encodes CASSPPSASFEQYF.

The gene calls are TRBV6-5 and TRBJ1-1, with 7 bases identical to TRBD1. V trimming: 8 bases; J trimming: 0 bases; junction bases outside the gene matches: 9. CDR1 is MNHEY and CDR2 is SVGAGI in the germline V gene. This CDR3 has 15 residues. CDR3 amino acids: CASSDRAPLNTEAFF. In nucleotides, the CDR3 is TGTGCCAGCTCTGACAGGGCTCCGCTGAACACTGAAGCTTTCTTT.

V gene TRBV7-8 combines with J gene TRBJ1-1, with D perhaps TRBD1 (5 bases). This CDR3 has 17 amino acids. V was cut by 5 bases and J by 0 bases, with 19 bases left in between. Germline CDR1 is SGHVS and CDR2 is FQNEAQ. This chain's CDR3 is CASSDSGDRGMNTEAFF. CDR3 bases: TGTGCCAGCAGCGATAGTGGGGACCGGGGGATGAACACTGAAGCTTTCTTT.